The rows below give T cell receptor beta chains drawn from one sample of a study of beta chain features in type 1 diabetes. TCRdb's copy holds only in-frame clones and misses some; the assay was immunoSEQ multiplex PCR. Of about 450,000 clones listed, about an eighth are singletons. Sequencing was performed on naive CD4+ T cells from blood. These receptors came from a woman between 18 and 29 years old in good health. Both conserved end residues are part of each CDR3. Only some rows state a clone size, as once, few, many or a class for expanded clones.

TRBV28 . CASTIKETQYF
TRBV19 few CASSIGAVKSNTEAFF
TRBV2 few CASSASQGATEAFF
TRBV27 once CASSIRQGLGTEAFF
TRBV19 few CASMWRETDTQYF
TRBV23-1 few CASSHQGDRNSPLHF
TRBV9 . CASSVASGGYQETQYF
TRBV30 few CAWRSGGLINQPQHF
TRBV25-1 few CASSKIGDTYEQYF
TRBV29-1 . CSVESGRLRNEQFF
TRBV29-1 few CSVAGTLNTEAFF
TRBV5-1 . CASSLPGTKNIQYF
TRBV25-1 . CASSGGQADEQYF
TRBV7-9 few CASSLYRGGYEQYF
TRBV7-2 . CASSLVGNSPLHF
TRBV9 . CASSDPPGAGANVLTF
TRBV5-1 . CASSLTATNEKLFF
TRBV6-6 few CASSYLAVTDTQYF
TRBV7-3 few CASSWEPNGETQYF
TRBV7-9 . CASSLSETEAFF
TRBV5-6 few CASRGAGGRDTQYF
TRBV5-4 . CASSPRTGTASGNTIYF
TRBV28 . CASSWGLARNTGELFF
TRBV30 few CAWRDGWVGYGYTF
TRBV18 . CASSPVGGGTDTQYF
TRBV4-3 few CASSSEQGDYGYTF
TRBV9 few CASSGSGTGRTEAFF
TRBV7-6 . CASSHYTGEETQYF
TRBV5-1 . CASSLDAGRVTDTQYF
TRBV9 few CASSVDPSGGEQFF
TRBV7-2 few CASSFQNMNTEAFF
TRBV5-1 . CASSAEGDNYEQYF
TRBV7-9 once CASSLSGADTQYF
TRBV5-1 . CASSLAGGSTDTQYF
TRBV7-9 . CASSPNYLQHPNYGYTF
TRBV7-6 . CASSLGQSMNTEAFF
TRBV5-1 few CASSSGTVSTDTQYF
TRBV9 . CASTGTGNYGYTF
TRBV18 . CASSRTSTYNEQFF
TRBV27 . CASRRTTATNEKLFF
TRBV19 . CASSIGDPRNIQYF
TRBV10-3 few CATGGAGNTIYF
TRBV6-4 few CASSREEGTEAFF
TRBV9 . CASSVGGGPDTQYF
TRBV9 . CASSTGQIKVPLHF
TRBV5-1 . CASSEYYEQYF
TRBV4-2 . CASTPPGANVLTF
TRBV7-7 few CASSLGAGLDADTQYF
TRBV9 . CASSAASGSYEQYF
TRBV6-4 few CASSEATGGYNEQFF
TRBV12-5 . CASGGPATNEKLFF